A single sample gave rise to the 21 T cell receptor beta chains below, sequenced in a study of T cell changes during pregnancy in multiple sclerosis. Assay used: immunoSEQ multiplex PCR; TCRdb lists only in-frame clones, some missing. The top ten hold around 0.34% of the sample, which has approximately 50,000 clones, approximately 93% seen once. The sequences come from CD4+ T cells from peripheral blood mononuclear cells, collected in the third trimester of pregnancy. These receptors all stem from a female donor with multiple sclerosis, enrolled in a pregnancy study.

V gene TRBV4-1 combines with J gene TRBJ2-5; 15 bases map to TRBD2. The length of the CDR3 is 17 residues. The ends lost 3 bases at V and 5 bases at J; junction bases unmatched: 7. CDR1 is MGHRA, CDR2 YSYEKL, per germline. The DNA of the CDR3 is TGCGCCAGCAGCCACGGGACTAGCGGGAGGCTGGGGGAGACCCAGTACTTC. This gives the protein CASSHGTSGRLGETQYF.

This clone was observed once. This rearrangement joins TRBV7-2 to TRBJ2-1; 10 bases align to TRBD2. The CDR3 totals 18 residues. Trimming cost V 0 bases and J 0 bases; bases outside gene matches: 5. Germline V gives CDR1 SGHTA, CDR2 FQGNSA. The CDR3 reads CASSLAWTSGSSYNEQFF. The DNA for the CDR3 is TGTGCCAGCAGCTTAGCCTGGACTAGCGGCAGCTCCTACAATGAGCAGTTCTTC.

This clone came up a few times. V gene TRBV2 combines with J gene TRBJ1-1; D remains ambiguous. This CDR3 has 11 amino acids. V dropped 3 bases and J dropped 5 bases, with 4 bases sitting between them. The germline CDR1 and CDR2 sequences are SNHLY and FYNNEI. The CDR3 DNA reads as TGTGCCAGCAGTGATTATACTGAAGCTTTCTTT. This encodes CASSDYTEAFF.

The chain carries TRBV28 and TRBJ2-1; tentative D call: TRBD2 (5 bases). This CDR3 contains 11 residues. The germline gives CDR1 MDHEN, CDR2 SYDVKM. V shed 8 bases and J shed 10 bases, with 12 bases lying between them. CDR3 sequence reads: CASSISGEQFF. The CDR3 DNA reads TGTGCCAGCTCCATATCGGGAGAGCAGTTCTTC. The full variable domain, with the rest looked up from reference TRBV28 and TRBJ2-1, is DVKVTQSSRYLVKRTGEKVFLECVQDMDHENMFWYRQDPGLGLRLIYFSYDVKMKEKGDIPEGYSVSREKKERFSLILESASTNQTSMYLCASSISGEQFFGPGTRLTVL.

J is TRBJ1-1 and V is TRBV11-3, with D unclear. Between the trimmed V and J ends, which lost 4 bases and 11 bases, there was a span of 11 bases. The CDR3 sequence is 11 residues long. Germline V lookup: CDR1 SGHNT, CDR2 YENEEA. The CDR3 coding sequence is TGTGCCAGCAGCTCAAACCTTGAGGCTTTCTTT. It encodes CASSSNLEAFF.

The chain is built from TRBV19 and TRBJ2-7; TRBD2 agrees at 8 bases. This CDR3 is 15 amino acids long. The germline V gene has CDR1 LNHDA and CDR2 SQIVND (reference sequence). J lost 0 bases, V lost 10 bases, and 11 bases had no gene match. CDR3 sequence reads: CATAPTSGPSYEQYF. The DNA for the CDR3 is TGTGCCACCGCCCCCACTAGCGGTCCCTCCTACGAGCAGTACTTC.

The chain employs TRBV7-6 and TRBJ1-3, with D perhaps matching TRBD1 (6 bases). The CDR3 is 17 residues long. Per the germline V gene, CDR1 is SGHVS and CDR2 is FNYEAQ. V was clipped by 1 base and J by 0 bases, with 13 bases between them. CDR3 in amino acids: CASSLGTATSSGNTIYF. The DNA of the CDR3 is TGTGCCAGCAGCTTAGGGACAGCTACTTCCTCTGGAAACACCATATATTTT.

The chain employs TRBV7-2 and TRBJ2-5; 8 bases line up with TRBD1. CDR3 length equals 16 residues. The germline gives CDR1 SGHTA, CDR2 FQGNSA. With 5 bases clipped from V and 1 base from J, the junction kept 9 bases outside the gene matches. CDR3 protein: CASSQATGTGQETQYF. CDR3 DNA: TGTGCCAGCAGCCAAGCCACCGGGACAGGCCAAGAGACCCAGTACTTC. The full variable domain, its missing parts supplied by reference TRBV7-2 and TRBJ2-5, is GAGVSQSPSNKVTEKGKDVELRCDPISGHTALYWYRQSLGQGLEFLIYFQGNSAPDKSGLPSDRFSAERTGGSVSTLTIQRTQQEDSAVYLCASSQATGTGQETQYFGPGTRLLVL.

The chain combines TRBV4-3 with TRBJ2-6, with TRBD1 matching 10 bases. This CDR3 contains 19 residues. Germline V gives CDR1 LGHNA, CDR2 YSLEER. V was clipped by 0 bases and J by 1 base; unmatched bases: 6. The DNA of the CDR3 is TGCGCCAGCAGCCAAGACCTACGGGACAGGGGATCTGGGGCCAACGTCCTGACTTTC. Its translation is CASSQDLRDRGSGANVLTF.

This chain's CDR3 is CASSAPGGGVSNQPQHF. The CDR3 DNA reads TGTGCCAGCTCAGCGCCAGGGGGCGGCGTAAGCAATCAGCCCCAGCATTTT. The chain recombines TRBV18 with TRBJ1-5; 8 bases map to TRBD1. The CDR3 runs 17 residues. Unmatched junction bases numbered 10, after V lost 5 bases and J lost 1 base. The germline V gene has CDR1 KGHSH and CDR2 LQKENI. Supplemented by reference TRBV18 and TRBJ1-5, the full variable domain reads NAGVMQNPRHLVRRRGQEARLRCSPMKGHSHVYWYRQLPEEGLKFMVYLQKENIIDESGMPKERFSAEFPKEGPSILRIQQVVRGDSAAYFCASSAPGGGVSNQPQHFGDGTRLSIL.

V usage is TRBV30 and J usage is TRBJ2-3; 8 bases map to TRBD2. This CDR3 has 15 amino acids. J gave up 4 bases and V 1 base, and 7 bases lay outside the gene matches. Germline CDR1 reads GTSNPN; CDR2 reads SVGIG (reference sequence). In DNA form, the CDR3 reads TGTGCCTGGAGTGGGTTAGCGGGACGAGCAGATACGCAGTATTTT. Protein sequence: CAWSGLAGRADTQYF.

This chain uses TRBV28 with TRBJ2-1; 10 bases match TRBD1. CDR3 length equals 16 residues. CDR1 and CDR2 from the germline V gene are MDHEN and SYDVKM. V was pared by 5 bases and J by 8 bases, with 12 bases of the junction left unmatched. The CDR3 loop reads CASSRTGTGVRDEQFF. The DNA for the CDR3 is TGTGCCAGCAGTCGAACCGGGACAGGGGTTCGGGATGAGCAGTTCTTC.

The rearrangement joins TRBV19 to TRBJ1-1; no clear D. Germline V gene data show CDR1 as LNHDA and CDR2 as SQIVND (reference sequence). The CDR3 contains 12 residues. Trimming cost V 10 bases and J 11 bases, with 20 bases left between them. The CDR3 here is CATRVGEGSAFF. In DNA form, the CDR3 reads TGTGCCACTCGTGTGGGAGAGGGCTCGGCTTTCTTT.

This chain links TRBV7-2 with TRBJ2-6; 7 bases match TRBD1. J gave up 0 bases and V 7 bases, and 12 bases lay outside the gene matches. The germline V gene encodes CDR1 SGHTA and CDR2 FQGNSA. The CDR3 runs to 18 residues. The CDR3: CASTVTGTAYSGANVLTF. As DNA, the CDR3 is TGTGCCAGCACCGTCACCGGGACAGCCTACTCTGGGGCCAACGTCCTGACTTTC.

The CDR3 nucleotides are TGTGCCAGCAGGGAGACCACGGGCAATGAGCAGTTCTTC. Translating gives CASRETTGNEQFF. The V gene is TRBV2, the J gene TRBJ2-1; D uncertain. CDR3 size: 13 residues. Germline CDR1 and CDR2: SNHLY and FYNNEI. V lost 6 bases to trimming and J lost 6 bases, with 12 bases between them.

V is TRBV5-5 and J is TRBJ1-1; 9 positions agree with TRBD1. Germline V CDR1 and CDR2: SGHKS, YYEKEE (reference sequence). The V and J ends lost 3 bases and 1 base, in that order; junction bases with no gene match: 1. This CDR3 has 14 amino acids. The CDR3 is CASSSDRGNTEAFF. In DNA form, the CDR3 reads TGTGCCAGCAGCTCGGACAGGGGGAACACTGAAGCTTTCTTT.

This chain links TRBV5-1 with TRBJ2-3, with TRBD2 matching over 13 bases. There are 18 residues in the CDR3. The trim removed 4 bases at V and 0 bases at J, leaving 8 bases unmatched. The germline CDR1 and CDR2 sequences are SGHRS and YFSETQ. CDR3: CASSKGLAGVSSTDTQYF. The CDR3 DNA reads as TGCGCCAGCAGCAAAGGACTAGCGGGGGTATCGAGCACAGATACGCAGTATTTT.

The V gene is TRBV7-6, the J gene TRBJ2-1; 11 bases line up with TRBD2. The CDR3 contains 15 residues. V shed 2 bases and J 5 bases; nucleotides not matched to a gene: 2. Germline-derived CDR1 and CDR2 are SGHVS and FNYEAQ. CDR3: CASSLRLAGNNEQFF. CDR3 nucleotides: TGTGCCAGCAGCTTAAGACTAGCGGGAAACAATGAGCAGTTCTTC.

The chain joins TRBV27 to TRBJ2-3; the D is unclear. CDR3 size: 16 residues. V shed 6 bases and J shed 2 bases, with 18 bases lying between them. In germline, CDR1 is MNHEY, CDR2 SMNVEV (reference sequence). CDR3 residues: CASRVTGSPFTDTQYF. Written as DNA, the CDR3 is TGTGCCAGCAGAGTCACCGGGTCACCATTCACAGATACGCAGTATTTT.

The chain joins TRBV4-2 to TRBJ2-7; 10 bases line up with TRBD1. The CDR3 sequence is 16 residues long. Unmatched junction bases numbered 4, after V lost 0 bases and J lost 2 bases. Germline V CDR1 and CDR2: LGHNA, YNFKEQ. The CDR3 loop reads CASSQDPGQGAYEQYF. In nucleotides, the CDR3 is TGTGCCAGCAGCCAAGATCCCGGACAGGGGGCCTACGAGCAGTACTTC.

V is TRBV9 and J is TRBJ2-3, with a possible D match to TRBD2 (5 bases). The germline V gene encodes CDR1 SGDLS and CDR2 YYNGEE. V shed 5 bases and J shed 5 bases, with 6 bases lying between them. This CDR3 comprises 11 residues. CDR3 sequence reads: CASSGGDTQYF. The CDR3 nucleotides read TGTGCCAGCAGTGGAGGAGATACGCAGTATTTT.